Below, 27 T cell receptor beta chains from the same sample are listed, as sequenced in a study of shared clonotypes between healthy human individuals. Profiling relied on immunoSEQ multiplex PCR, and the TCRdb table lists in-frame clones only, not all of them. The table includes 2 million to 2.5 million clones, around 92% detected once. The source material was naive CD4+ T cells from PBMCs. Noted subset: CD45RA+ positively selected. These receptors were taken from a man between 18 and 35 years old in good health. Some clones in this sample may be carry-over from other donors' samples.

The chain combines TRBV30 with TRBJ2-7; unclear D gene. V dropped 1 base and J dropped 6 bases, with 7 bases sitting between them. Germline V CDR1 and CDR2: GTSNPN, SVGIG (reference sequence). The CDR3 covers 11 residues. Here the CDR3 DNA reads TGTGCCTGGAGTGAGGGAAGCGAGCAGTACTTC. Its translation is CAWSEGSEQYF.

This chain links TRBV9 with TRBJ2-3, with D possibly being TRBD1 (6 bases). Trimming took off 1 base at V and 0 bases at J, with 9 bases between the two ends. This CDR3 region has 15 residues. Germline CDR1 SGDLS, CDR2 YYNGEE. DNA for the CDR3: TGTGCCAGCAGCGTAAGGGGGTCTAGCACAGATACGCAGTATTTT. The encoded protein is CASSVRGSSTDTQYF.

Comment on this clone: Other DNA sequences within the sample encode an identical CDR3. The chain has TRBV28 and TRBJ1-5; D is uncertain. V shed 5 bases and J shed 0 bases, with 11 bases lying between them. From germline, CDR1 is MDHEN and CDR2 SYDVKM. CDR3 length: 15 residues. The CDR3 is CASSEGSYSNQPQHF. DNA for the CDR3: TGTGCCAGCAGTGAAGGCTCTTATAGCAATCAGCCCCAGCATTTT. Variable domain in full (rest from reference TRBV28 and TRBJ1-5): DVKVTQSSRYLVKRTGEKVFLECVQDMDHENMFWYRQDPGLGLRLIYFSYDVKMKEKGDIPEGYSVSREKKERFSLILESASTNQTSMYLCASSEGSYSNQPQHFGDGTRLSIL.

This clone was seen a few times. The chain uses TRBV2 and TRBJ1-1, with 7 bases aligning to TRBD1. V lost 5 bases to trimming and J lost 12 bases; unmatched junction nucleotides: 6. Germline V gives CDR1 SNHLY, CDR2 FYNNEI. The CDR3 runs 11 residues. CDR3 nucleotides: TGTGCCAGCAGTCCACAGGGACAGACTTTCTTT. The encoded protein is CASSPQGQTFF. The complete variable domain, with remaining parts taken from reference TRBV2 and TRBJ1-1, reads EPEVTQTPSHQVTQMGQEVILRCVPISNHLYFYWYRQILGQKVEFLVSFYNNEISEKSEIFDDQFSVERPDGSNFTLKIRSTKLEDSAMYFCASSPQGQTFFGQGTRLTVV.

This chain connects TRBV5-1 to TRBJ1-1; D uncertain. Trimming removed 5 bases at V and 1 base at J, with 9 bases between. The CDR3 runs to 13 residues. Germline CDR1 SGHRS, CDR2 YFSETQ. CDR3 in amino acids: CASRKDPNTEAFF. CDR3 nucleotide sequence: TGCGCCAGCAGGAAAGATCCGAACACTGAAGCTTTCTTT.

The V call is TRBV15, the J call TRBJ1-1; the match to TRBD1 covers 8 bases. V was clipped by 0 bases and J by 6 bases; unmatched bases: 6. Per germline, CDR1 LNHNV and CDR2 YYDKDF (reference sequence). This CDR3 is built from 15 residues. The CDR3 DNA follows: TGTGCCACCAGCAGAGACGGGGACAGGAGCTCTGAAGCTTTCTTT. Residues: CATSRDGDRSSEAFF.

J is TRBJ2-1 and V is TRBV5-1; TRBD2 might be the D (6 bases). V was cut by 5 bases and J by 7 bases, with 19 bases left in between. The germline V gene has CDR1 SGHRS and CDR2 YFSETQ. The CDR3 has 15 amino acids. In DNA form, the CDR3 reads TGCGCCAGCAGGGACCCTTGGGGCGGGACGAATGAGCAGTTCTTC. Its translation: CASRDPWGGTNEQFF.

This rearrangement joins TRBV7-2 to TRBJ2-7; 13 bases are shared with TRBD2. The CDR3 has 16 amino acids. Germline V lookup: CDR1 SGHTA, CDR2 FQGNSA. V was clipped by 5 bases and J by 5 bases; unmatched bases: 9. CDR3 in amino acids: CASSPGLAGVWHEQYF. Written as DNA, the CDR3 is TGTGCCAGCAGCCCTGGACTAGCGGGAGTCTGGCACGAGCAGTACTTC.

The CDR3, as DNA: TGTGCCAGCAGCGCACCCTCACCTTCCGGGACTAGCGTTTTATACGAGCAGTACTTC. Translating it yields CASSAPSPSGTSVLYEQYF. The chain has TRBV7-8 and TRBJ2-7; 10 bases align to TRBD2. The CDR3 totals 19 residues. The trim removed 5 bases at V and 4 bases at J, leaving 20 bases unmatched. Germline CDR1 and CDR2: SGHVS and FQNEAQ. Combining the CDR3 with reference TRBV7-8 and TRBJ2-7 gives the whole variable domain GAGVSQSPRYKVAKRGQDVALRCDPISGHVSLFWYQQALGQGPEFLTYFQNEAQLDKSGLPSDRFFAERPEGSVSTLKIQRTQQEDSAVYLCASSAPSPSGTSVLYEQYFGPGTRLTVT.

The chain carries TRBV30 and TRBJ2-4, with 7 bases that match TRBD1. Germline values: CDR1 GTSNPN, CDR2 SVGIG (reference sequence). V dropped 1 base and J dropped 5; count of bases not matched to a gene: 2. The CDR3 loop spans 13 amino acids. In DNA, the CDR3 is TGTGCCTGGAGTGCCGGGACAGAAAACATTCAGTACTTC. Its protein product is CAWSAGTENIQYF.

The chain uses TRBV30 and TRBJ2-2; the D is unclear. V dropped 3 bases and J dropped 6 bases, with 11 bases sitting between them. Germline CDR1 is GTSNPN and CDR2 is SVGIG (reference sequence). This CDR3 contains 13 residues. CDR3 loop: CAWSQITPGELFF. CDR3 nucleotides: TGTGCCTGGAGCCAGATTACGCCCGGGGAGCTGTTTTTT.

This clone was seen a single time. The V and J genes are TRBV5-5 and TRBJ2-7, with D unclear. Deletions cut 0 bases from V and 0 bases from J, with 10 bases between. The CDR3 is 15 amino acids. Germline V gene data show CDR1 as SGHKS and CDR2 as YYEKEE (reference sequence). CDR3 sequence reads: CASSLVGQDSYEQYF. CDR3 DNA: TGTGCCAGCAGCTTGGTTGGGCAGGACTCCTACGAGCAGTACTTC.

This clone was seen more than once but under ten times. The chain uses TRBV19 and TRBJ1-2; possibly TRBD1 for D (6 bases). The germline gives CDR1 LNHDA, CDR2 SQIVND (reference sequence). V lost 5 bases, J lost 8 bases, and 12 bases lay in between. CDR3 size: 12 residues. The CDR3 spells CASSFTGSGYTF. The CDR3 DNA reads as TGTGCCAGTAGTTTCACAGGGAGCGGCTACACCTTC.

This rearrangement joins TRBV6-5 to TRBJ2-5, with 7 bases matching TRBD1. The V gene's germline CDR1 is MNHEY and CDR2 SVGAGI. Losses at the gene ends were 8 bases for V and 2 bases for J; bases not matched to a gene: 8. This CDR3 spans 14 amino acids. DNA for the CDR3: TGTGCCAGCGGTCGGGACAGAATTCAAGAGACCCAGTACTTC. This translates into CASGRDRIQETQYF.

The CDR3 nucleotides read TGTGCCAGCAGCTTGGCCCTGGCAGAAGCTAATGAGCAGTTCTTC. This sequence encodes CASSLALAEANEQFF. The chain has TRBV5-8 and TRBJ2-1, with no clear D. V was clipped by 0 bases and J by 7 bases, with 14 bases between them. The CDR3 loop spans 15 amino acids. Germline V gene data show CDR1 as SGHTS and CDR2 as YDEGEE.

The rearrangement joins TRBV7-2 to TRBJ2-5; TRBD1 matches at 8 bases. The CDR3 sequence is 13 residues long. CDR1 is SGHTA and CDR2 is FQGNSA in the germline V gene. Trimming removed 5 bases from V and 3 bases from J; junction bases left unmatched: 2. Here the CDR3 reads CASSRDRKETQYF. The DNA for the CDR3 is TGTGCCAGCAGCAGGGACAGGAAAGAGACCCAGTACTTC.

This clone has only one observation. The chain employs TRBV7-2 and TRBJ2-1, with a possible D match to TRBD2 (5 bases). The CDR3 totals 15 residues. CDR1 SGHTA and CDR2 FQGNSA come from the germline V gene. V lost 1 base to trimming and J lost 5 bases, with 12 bases between them. The CDR3 nucleotides are TGTGCCAGCAGCTTAGTGCGGGCCCTCGACAATGAGCAGTTCTTC. It specifies CASSLVRALDNEQFF.

Concerning this clone itself: Other DNA sequences of this sample code for an identical CDR3. The genes are TRBV18 and TRBJ2-1; 11 nucleotides line up with TRBD2. CDR1 and CDR2 from the germline V gene are KGHSH and LQKENI. This CDR3 has 15 amino acids. With 3 bases clipped from V and 4 bases from J, the junction kept 2 bases outside the gene matches. The CDR3 region is CASSPLAGGYNEQFF. CDR3 nucleotides: TGTGCCAGCTCACCCCTAGCGGGAGGTTACAATGAGCAGTTCTTC. Drawing the rest from reference TRBV18 and TRBJ2-1, the complete variable domain is NAGVMQNPRHLVRRRGQEARLRCSPMKGHSHVYWYRQLPEEGLKFMVYLQKENIIDESGMPKERFSAEFPKEGPSILRIQQVVRGDSAAYFCASSPLAGGYNEQFFGPGTRLTVL.

This clone was seen only once. In DNA, the CDR3 is TGTGCCAGCAGTTACTCGGTAGATACGCAGTATTTT. This codes for CASSYSVDTQYF. The chain has TRBV6-6 and TRBJ2-3; D ambiguous. Trimming pared 0 bases from V and 5 bases from J, leaving 3 bases between. CDR1 is MNHNY, CDR2 SVGAGI, per germline (reference sequence). The CDR3 totals 12 residues.

The chain has TRBV11-2 and TRBJ2-1; a weak D match, TRBD2 (5 bases). The CDR3 covers 15 residues. V lost 1 base and J 7 bases, leaving 14 bases between the germline ends. The germline V gene has CDR1 SGHAT and CDR2 FQNNGV. CDR3 DNA: TGTGCCAGCAGCTTAGGGGGAGTAGAGCGGAATGAGCAGTTCTTC. It codes for CASSLGGVERNEQFF.

The rearrangement uses TRBV28 and TRBJ2-1, with 13 bases aligning to TRBD2. Germline trimming cut 4 bases from V and 10 bases from J; bases unmatched to any gene: 10. Germline loops: CDR1 MDHEN, CDR2 SYDVKM. The CDR3 consists of 16 residues. The CDR3 loop reads CASSWATSGRAQEQFF. The CDR3 DNA reads as TGTGCCAGCAGTTGGGCAACTAGCGGGAGGGCCCAGGAGCAGTTCTTC.

The chain carries TRBV2 and TRBJ2-3; 10 nucleotides align to TRBD1. CDR1 is SNHLY and CDR2 is FYNNEI in the germline V gene. Germline trimming cut 4 bases from V and 5 bases from J; bases unmatched to any gene: 9. The CDR3 consists of 16 residues. CDR3 bases: TGTGCCAGCAGTGGACAGGGGGCGCGTGTTAGAGATACGCAGTATTTT. This codes for CASSGQGARVRDTQYF.

This clone occurred once. The rearrangement links TRBV7-8 to TRBJ2-3; 12 bases match TRBD2. The CDR3 runs to 17 residues. Germline trimming cut 6 bases from V and 5 bases from J; bases unmatched to any gene: 12. In germline, CDR1 is SGHVS, CDR2 FQNEAQ. CDR3 residues: CASRETQASGRGDTQYF. The CDR3 region has the DNA TGTGCCAGCAGAGAAACCCAAGCTAGCGGGAGGGGAGATACGCAGTATTTT. Full variable domain (remainder filled in from reference TRBV7-8 and TRBJ2-3): GAGVSQSPRYKVAKRGQDVALRCDPISGHVSLFWYQQALGQGPEFLTYFQNEAQLDKSGLPSDRFFAERPEGSVSTLKIQRTQQEDSAVYLCASRETQASGRGDTQYFGPGTRLTVL.

This clone was recorded a few times. The genes are TRBV7-2 and TRBJ1-2; D perhaps matches TRBD1 (5 bases). The CDR3 covers 12 residues. The germline CDR1 and CDR2 sequences are SGHTA and FQGNSA. V lost 1 base and J 5 bases, leaving 5 bases between the germline ends. CDR3 sequence reads: CASSLGQYGYTF. For the CDR3, the DNA is TGTGCCAGCAGCTTAGGACAGTATGGCTACACCTTC.

The chain combines TRBV28 with TRBJ1-5; no clear D gene. V gave up 7 bases and J gave up 4 bases, with 17 bases separating them. CDR3 length equals 15 residues. Germline V gives CDR1 MDHEN, CDR2 SYDVKM. The CDR3 DNA sequence: TGTGCCAGCATCCGGAGTGGATCACGAAATCAGCCCCAGCATTTT. Encoded protein: CASIRSGSRNQPQHF.

This clone was recorded a few times. V usage is TRBV19 and J usage is TRBJ1-3; D not resolved. The CDR3 extends over 14 amino acids. The V end lost 5 bases, the J end lost 0 bases, and 8 bases lay between the germline ends. CDR1 LNHDA and CDR2 SQIVND come from the germline V gene (reference sequence). In nucleotides, the CDR3 is TGTGCCAGTAGTCTCCGGGGCTCTGGAAACACCATATATTTT. This gives the protein CASSLRGSGNTIYF. Complete variable domain (other parts from reference TRBV19 and TRBJ1-3): DGGITQSPKYLFRKEGQNVTLSCEQNLNHDAMYWYRQDPGQGLRLIYYSQIVNDFQKGDIAEGYSVSREKKESFPLTVTSAQKNPTAFYLCASSLRGSGNTIYFGEGSWLTVV.

This chain joins TRBV6-1 and TRBJ2-7, with 14 positions matching TRBD2. Germline V gene lookup returns CDR1 MNHNS and CDR2 SASEGT. This CDR3 comprises 17 residues. The V and J ends lost 4 bases and 1 base, in that order; junction bases with no gene match: 6. The CDR3 nucleotides are TGTGCCAGCAGTGTGGGACTAGCGGGAGCGGGATCCTACGAGCAGTACTTC. Encoded protein: CASSVGLAGAGSYEQYF.